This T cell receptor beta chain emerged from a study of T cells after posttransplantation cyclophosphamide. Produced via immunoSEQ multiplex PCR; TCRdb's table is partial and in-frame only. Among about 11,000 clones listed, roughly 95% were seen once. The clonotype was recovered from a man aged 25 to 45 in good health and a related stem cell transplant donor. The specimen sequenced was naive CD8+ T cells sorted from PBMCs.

The CDR3 region is CAISDPGTGVYNEQFF. The CDR3 DNA reads TGTGCCATCAGTGACCCCGGGACAGGAGTATACAATGAGCAGTTCTTC. The chain has TRBV10-3 and TRBJ2-1; TRBD1 agrees at 8 bases. The CDR3 is made up of 16 amino acids. CDR1 and CDR2 (germline): ENHRY, SYGVKD. The V gene end was trimmed by 3 bases and the J gene end by 4 bases; junction bases not matched to a gene: 8.